The source of this TCR beta chain is a study of OX40 agonist ivuxolimab in advanced cancers. Sequencing was performed with immunoSEQ multiplex PCR; in TCRdb, only in-frame clones are kept and a portion is missing. The table lists tens of thousands of clones, 65% to 90% of them singletons, with just under 2% in the top ten. The V end lost 1 base, the J end lost 3 bases, and 0 bases lay between the germline ends. CDR3 size: 11 residues. CDR1 SGHNT and CDR2 YYREEE come from the germline V gene (reference sequence). The TCR was taken from an adult with an advanced solid tumor such as melanoma, head and neck, liver or kidney cancer. This material consisted of CD4+ or CD8+ T cells sorted from blood, taken in a trial of the OX40 agonist ivuxolimab. The rearrangement joins TRBV5-4 to TRBJ2-3; D gene uncertain. The CDR3 coding sequence is TGTGCCAGCAGCTTGACAGATACGCAGTATTTT. This gives the protein CASSLTDTQYF. Supplemented by reference TRBV5-4 and TRBJ2-3, the full variable domain reads ETGVTQSPTHLIKTRGQQVTLRCSSQSGHNTVSWYQQALGQGPQFIFQYYREEENGRGNFPPRFSGLQFPNYSSELNVNALELDDSALYLCASSLTDTQYFGPGTRLTVL.